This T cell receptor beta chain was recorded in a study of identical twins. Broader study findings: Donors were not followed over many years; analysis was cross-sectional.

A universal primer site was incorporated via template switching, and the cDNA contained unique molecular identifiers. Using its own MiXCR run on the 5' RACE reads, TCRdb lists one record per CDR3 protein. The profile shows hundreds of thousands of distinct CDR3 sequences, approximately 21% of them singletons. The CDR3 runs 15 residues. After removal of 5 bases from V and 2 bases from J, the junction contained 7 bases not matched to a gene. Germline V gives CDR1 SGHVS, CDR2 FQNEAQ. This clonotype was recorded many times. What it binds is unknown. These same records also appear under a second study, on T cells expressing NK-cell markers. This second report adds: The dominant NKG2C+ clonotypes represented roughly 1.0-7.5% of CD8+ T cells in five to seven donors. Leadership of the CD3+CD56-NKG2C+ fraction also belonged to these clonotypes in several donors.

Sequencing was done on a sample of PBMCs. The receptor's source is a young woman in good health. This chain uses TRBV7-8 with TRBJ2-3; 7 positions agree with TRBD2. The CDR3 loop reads CASSRAGTITDTQYF. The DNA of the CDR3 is TGTGCCAGCAGCAGAGCCGGGACTATCACAGATACGCAGTATTTT. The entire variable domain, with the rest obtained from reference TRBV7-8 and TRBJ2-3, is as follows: GAGVSQSPRYKVAKRGQDVALRCDPISGHVSLFWYQQALGQGPEFLTYFQNEAQLDKSGLPSDRFFAERPEGSVSTLKIQRTQQEDSAVYLCASSRAGTITDTQYFGPGTRLTVL.